These T cell receptor beta chains were read from a single sample in a study of T cell responses to AZD1222 COVID-19 vaccine. Only in-frame clones appear in the TCRdb table, and some are missing; sequencing was by immunoSEQ multiplex PCR. The sample records 160,000 or so clones, roughly nine tenths being singletons. The sequencing used peripheral blood, collected on day 0 of AZD1222 vaccination. The receptor source for this set is an adult in good health. The CDR3 runs from the conserved cysteine through the conserved F or W. The D gene is left open where the match is weak. The size of a clone is reported for some rows only, either as once, few or many, or as a class for expanded clones.

-	TRBV28	TRBJ1-2	TRBD1	TGTGCCAGCCGACAAAGTAGGGGGCGGGGCTACACCTTC	CASRQSRGRGYTF
-	TRBV6-1	TRBJ2-3	-	TGTGCCAGCAGTGAAGGCGGGGTGAGCACAGATACGCAGTATTTT	CASSEGGVSTDTQYF
-	TRBV27	TRBJ1-1	-	TGTGCCAGCAGTCGATTCGGCGCCCAGAACACTGAAGCTTTCTTT	CASSRFGAQNTEAFF
once	TRBV6-2/TRBV6-3	TRBJ2-7	TRBD2	TGTGCCAGCAGTTACGTCGCGGGAGTCGAGCAGTACTTC	CASSYVAGVEQYF
-	TRBV30	TRBJ1-1	-	TGTGCCTGGAGTGTATTGGGCGTGAACACTGAAGCTTTCTTT	CAWSVLGVNTEAFF
-	TRBV6-1	TRBJ2-1	TRBD2	TGTGCCAGCAGTGAAGGACTAGCCTCCTACAATGAGCAGTTCTTC	CASSEGLASYNEQFF
few	TRBV28	TRBJ1-2	-	TGTGCCAGCAGGGGGTGGACAGCTAACTATGGCTACACCTTC	CASRGWTANYGYTF
-	TRBV11-3	TRBJ1-1	-	TGTGCCAGCAGCCACGGGGGGGCAGCTTTCTTT	CASSHGGAAFF
once	TRBV5-6	TRBJ1-4	TRBD1	TGTGCCAGCAGCTTGGCCGGGACAGGGGATGAAAAACTGTTTTTT	CASSLAGTGDEKLFF
-	TRBV25-1	TRBJ1-3	-	TGTGCCAGCAGGGAAAACACCATATATTTT	CASRENTIYF
few	TRBV29-1	TRBJ2-1	TRBD1	TGCAGCGTTGATGGGGACAGCAATGAGCAGTTCTTC	CSVDGDSNEQFF
-	TRBV11-3	TRBJ2-1	TRBD2	TGTGCCAGCAGCTTCGGGACTAGCGGGGATGAGCAGTTCTTC	CASSFGTSGDEQFF
-	TRBV6-5	TRBJ1-2	-	TGTGCCAGCAGCTGGGTTAACTATGGCTACACCTTC	CASSWVNYGYTF
few	TRBV19	TRBJ1-5	-	TGTGCCAGTAGTTTAGGGATTTACAACAATCAGCCCCAGCATTTT	CASSLGIYNNQPQHF
-	TRBV6-5	TRBJ1-6	-	TGTGCCAGCAGTTACGGGGGGCGCAATTCACCCCTCCACTTT	CASSYGGRNSPLHF
few	TRBV6-2/TRBV6-3	TRBJ2-2	TRBD2	TGTGCCAGCAGACCTAGCGGGGGGTTGTTCGGGGAGCTGTTTTTT	CASRPSGGLFGELFF
-	TRBV5-1	TRBJ1-3	TRBD1	TGCGCCAGCAGTCTGGACTCGGGACAGGGGGCGAACACCATATATTTT	CASSLDSGQGANTIYF
-	TRBV19	TRBJ1-2	TRBD1	TGTGCCAGTAGTATCTCCAGGGGGCGCGACTATGGCTACACCTTC	CASSISRGRDYGYTF
-	TRBV7-2	TRBJ2-6	TRBD1	TGTGCCAGCAGCTTAAGGGGGCCAGGGGGCGCCGGGGCCAACGTCCTGACTTTC	CASSLRGPGGAGANVLTF
-	TRBV6-5	TRBJ2-1	TRBD2	TGTGCCAGCAGTTCGGGACTAGACTACAATGAGCAGTTCTTC	CASSSGLDYNEQFF
-	TRBV5-1	TRBJ2-1	-	TGCGCCAGCAGCGAGGGCGCAGGGCCTAACAATGAGCAGTTCTTC	CASSEGAGPNNEQFF
-	TRBV20-1	TRBJ2-1	-	TGCAGTGCTAGTGGGGGCCCCCGCGGGGATGAGCAGTTCTTC	CSASGGPRGDEQFF
-	TRBV20-1	TRBJ1-5	-	TGCAGTGTTCAAAGTGGGCAGCCCCAGCATTTT	CSVQSGQPQHF
-	TRBV5-1	TRBJ2-7	TRBD1	TGCGCCAGCAGCTTTTGGACAGGGACCTACGAGCAGTACTTC	CASSFWTGTYEQYF
-	TRBV6-5	TRBJ2-3	-	TGTGCCAGCAGTTTTCTAGCGTCAGATACGCAGTATTTT	CASSFLASDTQYF
-	TRBV10-3	TRBJ1-5	-	TGTGCCATCAGTGCAGGGCCTAATCAGCCCCAGCATTTT	CAISAGPNQPQHF
-	TRBV5-1	TRBJ1-2	-	TGCGCCAGCAGCCGGGGGTTCGACAGACCAGAGACTAACTATGGCTACACCTTC	CASSRGFDRPETNYGYTF